This entry features one T cell receptor (beta chain) sequence. Other DNA sequences in the sample encode the same CDR3. Participant ages covered about 18 to 89 years across 24 US areas. In the original analysis: Amplification with reference gene primers provided the estimates of nucleated cell counts. Clones were sequenced by immunoSEQ multiplex PCR, and TCRdb holds only the in-frame ones, with some missing. V and J calls and clone size are given by that table; D and trimming were obtained from the DNA. The sample carries fewer than 450,000 clones, approximately 85% recorded once. The entry originates in a study of blood T cell repertoires in COVID-19. This CDR3 comprises 13 residues. CDR1 is GTSNPN and CDR2 is SVGIG in the germline V gene (reference sequence). With 4 bases removed from V and 4 bases from J, the gap between germline ends came to 11 bases.

Sequenced: PBMCs or T cells enriched from blood (not recorded which). This chain joins TRBV30 and TRBJ1-3, with D tentatively TRBD1 (6 bases). The TCR originated in a woman aged 40 to 55 with acute COVID-19. Here the CDR3 DNA reads TGTGCCTGGAACCAGGGGTCCGGAAACACCATATATTTT. It yields the protein CAWNQGSGNTIYF.